The clone carrying this T cell receptor beta chain qualifies as medium-sized. The data belong to a study of metastatic and nonmetastatic thyroid tumors. TCRdb re-clonotyped the PCR reads through MiXCR. The sample records tens of thousands of clones, around 25% being singletons. Thyroid surgery was preceded by no treatment in any patient. The TCR comes from a female donor with papillary thyroid cancer or a benign thyroid nodule (not recorded which). Some clones in this sample may be carry-over from other donors' samples. The sample taken for sequencing was blood.

CDR3 amino acids: CASSEARVGGARNEQFF. In nucleotides, the CDR3 is TGTGCCAGCAGTGAAGCTAGGGTCGGAGGGGCCCGGAATGAGCAGTTCTTC. The rearrangement uses TRBV6-1 and TRBJ2-1; D possibly corresponds to TRBD2 (6 bases). CDR1 and CDR2 (germline): MNHNS, SASEGT. The V end was cut by 0 bases, the J end by 7 bases, with 19 bases between. This CDR3 is built from 17 residues.